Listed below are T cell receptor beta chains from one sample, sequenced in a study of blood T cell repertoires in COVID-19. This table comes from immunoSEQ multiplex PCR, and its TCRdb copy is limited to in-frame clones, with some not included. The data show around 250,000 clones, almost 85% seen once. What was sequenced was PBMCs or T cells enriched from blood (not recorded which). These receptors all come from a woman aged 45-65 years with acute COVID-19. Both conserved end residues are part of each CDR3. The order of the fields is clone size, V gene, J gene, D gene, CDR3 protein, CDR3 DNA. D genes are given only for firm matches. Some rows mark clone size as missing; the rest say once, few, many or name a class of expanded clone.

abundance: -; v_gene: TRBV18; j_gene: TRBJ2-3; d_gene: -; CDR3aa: CASSPSGSYPDTQYF; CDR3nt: TGTGCCAGCTCACCTTCCGGGTCCTACCCAGATACGCAGTATTTT
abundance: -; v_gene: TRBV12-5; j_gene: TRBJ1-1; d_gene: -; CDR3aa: CASGLGQGRDTEAFF; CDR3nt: TGTGCTAGTGGTTTGGGCCAGGGGCGCGACACTGAAGCTTTCTTT
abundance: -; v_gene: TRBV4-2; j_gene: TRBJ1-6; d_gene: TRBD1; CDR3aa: CASSQEVDWDSSYNSPLHF; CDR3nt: TGTGCCAGCAGCCAAGAGGTCGACTGGGACAGCTCCTATAATTCACCCCTCCACTTT
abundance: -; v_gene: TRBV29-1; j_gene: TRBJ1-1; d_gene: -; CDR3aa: CSVEAGRYVEAFF; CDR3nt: TGCAGCGTTGAGGCGGGTAGGTACGTTGAAGCTTTCTTT
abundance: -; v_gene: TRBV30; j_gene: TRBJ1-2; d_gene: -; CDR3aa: CARGGSLYGYTF; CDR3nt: TGTGCCCGCGGGGGGAGCCTCTATGGCTACACCTTC
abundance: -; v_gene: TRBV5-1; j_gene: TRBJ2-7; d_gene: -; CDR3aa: CASSLDDYPSYEQYF; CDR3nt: TGCGCCAGCAGCTTGGATGACTACCCATCCTACGAGCAGTACTTC
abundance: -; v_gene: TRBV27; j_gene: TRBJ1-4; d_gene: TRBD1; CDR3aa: CASSLSPGQPNEKLFF; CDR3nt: TGTGCCAGCAGTTTATCGCCGGGACAGCCTAATGAAAAACTGTTTTTT
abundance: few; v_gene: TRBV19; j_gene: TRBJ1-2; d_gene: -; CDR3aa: CASSPRTEGYTF; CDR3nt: TGTGCCAGTAGTCCCCGGACAGAGGGCTACACCTTC
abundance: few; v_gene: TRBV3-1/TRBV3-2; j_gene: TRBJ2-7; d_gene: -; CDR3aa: CASSRQATSYEQYF; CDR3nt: TGTGCCAGCAGCCGACAGGCCACCTCCTACGAGCAGTACTTC
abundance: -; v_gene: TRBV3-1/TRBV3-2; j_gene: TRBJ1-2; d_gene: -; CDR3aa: CASSQSNSYGYTF; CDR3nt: TGTGCCAGCAGCCAGAGCAATTCCTATGGCTACACCTTC
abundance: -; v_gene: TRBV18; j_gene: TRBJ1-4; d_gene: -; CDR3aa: CASSPWQGHEKLFF; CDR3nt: TGTGCCAGCTCACCTTGGCAGGGCCATGAAAAACTGTTTTTT
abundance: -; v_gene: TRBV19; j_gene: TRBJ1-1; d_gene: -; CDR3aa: CASSYEWLLGDLTTEAFF; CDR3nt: TGTGCCAGTAGTTATGAATGGCTCCTCGGGGACTTAACGACTGAAGCTTTCTTT
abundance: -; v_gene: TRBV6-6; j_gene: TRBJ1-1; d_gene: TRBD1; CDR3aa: CASSPGTGGVISRLNTEAFF; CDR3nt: TGTGCCAGCAGTCCCGGGACAGGGGGCGTCATTTCGCGGTTGAACACTGAAGCTTTCTTT
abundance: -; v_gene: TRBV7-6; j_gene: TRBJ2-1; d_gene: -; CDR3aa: CASSLAETRVNEQFF; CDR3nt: TGTGCCAGCAGCTTAGCGGAGACTAGAGTAAATGAGCAGTTCTTC
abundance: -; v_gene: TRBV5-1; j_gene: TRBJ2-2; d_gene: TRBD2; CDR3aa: CASSLVIAGNTGELFF; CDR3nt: TGCGCCAGCAGCTTGGTAATAGCGGGAAACACCGGGGAGCTGTTTTTT
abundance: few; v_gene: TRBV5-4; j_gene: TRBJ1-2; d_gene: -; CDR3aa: CASSRDNVGYTF; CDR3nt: TGTGCCAGCAGTCGGGACAACGTCGGCTACACCTTC
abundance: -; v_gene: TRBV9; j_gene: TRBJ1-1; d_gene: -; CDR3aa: CASSVGQGSEAFF; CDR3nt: TGTGCCAGCAGCGTAGGGCAGGGGTCTGAAGCTTTCTTT
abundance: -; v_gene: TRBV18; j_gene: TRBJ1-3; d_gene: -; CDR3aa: CASSPYQTSPAGNTIYF; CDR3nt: TGTGCCAGCTCACCGTATCAGACTTCTCCTGCTGGAAACACCATATATTTT
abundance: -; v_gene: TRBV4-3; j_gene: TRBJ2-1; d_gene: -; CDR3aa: CASSQGTAGYNEQFF; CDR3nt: TGCGCCAGCAGCCAAGGGACAGCAGGATACAATGAGCAGTTCTTC
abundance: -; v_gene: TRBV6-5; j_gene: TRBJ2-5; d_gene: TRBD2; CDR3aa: CASRRSGGEVTQYF; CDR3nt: TGTGCCAGCAGGAGGAGCGGGGGGGAGGTGACCCAGTACTTC
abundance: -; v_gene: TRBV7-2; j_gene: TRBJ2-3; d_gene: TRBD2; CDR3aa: CASSLGLAGTSTDTQYF; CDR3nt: TGTGCCAGCAGCTTGGGACTAGCGGGGACAAGCACAGATACGCAGTATTTT
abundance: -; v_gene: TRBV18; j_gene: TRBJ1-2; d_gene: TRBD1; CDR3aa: CASSPTGQGAVGYTF; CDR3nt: TGTGCCAGCTCGCCTACGGGACAGGGGGCCGTGGGCTACACCTTC
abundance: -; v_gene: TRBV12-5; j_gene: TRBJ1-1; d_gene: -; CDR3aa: CASAPDSGAEAFF; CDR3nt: TGTGCTAGTGCCCCCGACAGCGGGGCTGAAGCTTTCTTT
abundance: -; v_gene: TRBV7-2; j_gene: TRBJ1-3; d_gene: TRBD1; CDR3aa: CASSPEGAAGNTIYF; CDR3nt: TGTGCCAGCAGCCCCGAGGGGGCTGCCGGAAACACCATATATTTT
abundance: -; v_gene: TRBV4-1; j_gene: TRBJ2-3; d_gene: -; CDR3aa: CASSQDHRAGASSTDTQYF; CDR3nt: TGCGCCAGCAGCCAAGATCACAGGGCAGGGGCTTCTAGCACAGATACGCAGTATTTT
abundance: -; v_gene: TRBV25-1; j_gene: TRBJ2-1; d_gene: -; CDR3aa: CASVRVQGGSNEQFF; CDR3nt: TGTGCCAGCGTGAGAGTCCAGGGGGGATCCAATGAGCAGTTCTTC
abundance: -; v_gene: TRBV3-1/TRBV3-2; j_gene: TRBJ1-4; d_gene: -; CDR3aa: CASSQDRVSEKLFF; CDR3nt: TGTGCCAGCAGCCAAGATCGTGTTAGCGAAAAACTGTTTTTT
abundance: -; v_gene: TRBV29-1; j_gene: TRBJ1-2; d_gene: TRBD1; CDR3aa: CSVVGQGASYGYTF; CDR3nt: TGCAGCGTTGTGGGACAGGGGGCAAGCTATGGCTACACCTTC
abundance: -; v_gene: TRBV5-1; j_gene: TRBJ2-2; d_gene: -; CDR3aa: CASSLADREDTGELFF; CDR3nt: TGCGCCAGCAGCTTGGCCGACAGGGAGGACACCGGGGAGCTGTTTTTT
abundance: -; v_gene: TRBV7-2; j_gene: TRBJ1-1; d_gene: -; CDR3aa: CASSPEGEAFF; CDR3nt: TGTGCCAGCAGCCCCGAGGGTGAAGCTTTCTTT
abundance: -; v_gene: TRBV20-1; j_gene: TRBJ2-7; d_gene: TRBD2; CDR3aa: CSASGAGAFSYEQYF; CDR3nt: TGCAGTGCTAGTGGGGCGGGAGCCTTCTCCTACGAGCAGTACTTC
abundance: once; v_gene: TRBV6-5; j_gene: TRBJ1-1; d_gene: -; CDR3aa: CAPGAGEANVEAFF; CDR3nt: TGTGCCCCCGGGGCGGGGGAGGCCAACGTTGAAGCTTTCTTT
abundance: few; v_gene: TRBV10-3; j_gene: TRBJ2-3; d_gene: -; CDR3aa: CATRSRGSSTDTQYF; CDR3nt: TGTGCCACACGCAGCCGCGGCTCTAGCACAGATACGCAGTATTTT
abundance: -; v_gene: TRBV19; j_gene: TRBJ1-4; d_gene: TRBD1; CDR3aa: CASSRMTGGFEKLFF; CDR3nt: TGTGCCAGTAGTAGAATGACAGGGGGCTTTGAAAAACTGTTTTTT
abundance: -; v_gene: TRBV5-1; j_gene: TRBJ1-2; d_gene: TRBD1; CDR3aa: CASSPDRALYGYTF; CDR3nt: TGCGCCAGCAGCCCGGACAGGGCTCTCTATGGCTACACCTTC
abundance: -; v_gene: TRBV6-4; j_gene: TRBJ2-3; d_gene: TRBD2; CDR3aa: CASSPGLAGGMGTQYF; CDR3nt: TGTGCCAGCAGTCCCGGACTAGCGGGGGGAATGGGTACGCAGTATTTT
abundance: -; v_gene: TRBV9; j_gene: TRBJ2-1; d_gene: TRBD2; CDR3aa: CASSAGLAGGPPYNEQFF; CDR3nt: TGTGCCAGCAGCGCGGGACTAGCGGGGGGGCCGCCCTACAATGAGCAGTTCTTC
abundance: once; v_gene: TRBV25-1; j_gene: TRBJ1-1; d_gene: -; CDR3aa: CASISRSQRPTEAFF; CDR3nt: TGTGCCAGCATCTCTCGGTCGCAGAGGCCCACTGAAGCTTTCTTT
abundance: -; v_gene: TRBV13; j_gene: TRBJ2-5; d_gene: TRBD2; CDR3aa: CASSLTGTSRETQYF; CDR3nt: TGTGCCAGCAGCTTAACTGGGACTAGTCGAGAGACCCAGTACTTC
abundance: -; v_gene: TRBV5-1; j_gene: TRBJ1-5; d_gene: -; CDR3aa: CASSLQGDNQPQHF; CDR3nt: TGCGCCAGCAGCTTACAGGGTGACAATCAGCCCCAGCATTTT
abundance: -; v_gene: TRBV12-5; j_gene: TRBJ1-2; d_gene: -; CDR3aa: CASGYELLYGYTF; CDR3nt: TGTGCTAGTGGTTACGAATTACTCTATGGCTACACCTTC
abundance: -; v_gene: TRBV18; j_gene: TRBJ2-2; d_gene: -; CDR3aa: CASSPPPGVNTGELFF; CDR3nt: TGTGCCAGCTCACCACCGCCAGGGGTGAACACCGGGGAGCTGTTTTTT
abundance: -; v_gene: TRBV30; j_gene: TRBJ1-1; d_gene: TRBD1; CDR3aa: CAWSGGQGGNEAFF; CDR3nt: TGTGCCTGGAGTGGCGGACAGGGCGGGAATGAAGCTTTCTTT
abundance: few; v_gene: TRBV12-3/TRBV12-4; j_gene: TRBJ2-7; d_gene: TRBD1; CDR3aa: CASHGQGAYEQYF; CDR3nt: TGTGCCAGTCACGGACAGGGGGCGTACGAGCAGTACTTC